This section outlines one T cell receptor beta chain sequence together with its context. This sample is drawn from a study of identical twins. TCRdb recomputed calls from the 5' RACE reads with MiXCR, one row per CDR3 protein. Of about 720,000 distinct CDR3 sequences listed, 15% to 20% are singletons. With 5 bases clipped from V and 1 base from J, the junction kept 11 bases outside the gene matches. Germline lookup yields CDR1 SGHVS and CDR2 FNYEAQ. The CDR3 has 17 amino acids. These sequences were also reported in another study, on T cells expressing NK-cell markers. As that study records: According to the study, TCR beta repertoires originated from sorted CD3+CD56+NKG2C+, CD3+CD56+NKG2C- and CD3+CD56-NKG2C+ T cells. Whether expanded NKG2C+ T cell clones were HCMV-specific remained unclear.

The receptor comes from a woman aged 18-29 years in good health. The V gene is TRBV7-6, the J gene TRBJ1-1; 9 bases align to TRBD1. The sequencing sample was made of PBMCs. The DNA for the CDR3 is TGTGCCAGCAGCCAAACCGTGTTACAGGGGGCGAACACTGAAGCTTTCTTT. It is translated as CASSQTVLQGANTEAFF.